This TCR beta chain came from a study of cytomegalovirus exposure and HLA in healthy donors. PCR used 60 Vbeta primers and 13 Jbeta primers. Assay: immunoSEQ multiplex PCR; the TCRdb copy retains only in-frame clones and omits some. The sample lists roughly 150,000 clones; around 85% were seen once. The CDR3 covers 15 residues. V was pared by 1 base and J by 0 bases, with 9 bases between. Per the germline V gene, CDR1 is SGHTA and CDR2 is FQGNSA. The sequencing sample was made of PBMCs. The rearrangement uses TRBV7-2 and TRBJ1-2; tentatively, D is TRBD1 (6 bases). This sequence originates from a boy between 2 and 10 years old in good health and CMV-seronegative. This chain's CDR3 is CASSLGTAANYGYTF. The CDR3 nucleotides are TGTGCCAGCAGCTTAGGGACAGCCGCTAACTATGGCTACACCTTC.